A single sample gave rise to the 18 T cell receptor beta chains below, sequenced in a study of T cell responses to AZD1222 COVID-19 vaccine. Profiled with immunoSEQ multiplex PCR; TCRdb holds only in-frame clones, not every one. The table records over 150,000 clones, 90% to 95% of them present only once. Source: peripheral blood, taken 28 days after the second AZD1222 dose. Source of these receptors: an adult who received the AZD1222 COVID-19 vaccine.

The chain recombines TRBV11-2 with TRBJ1-2; 8 nucleotides agree with TRBD1. The CDR3 consists of 16 residues. After removal of 1 base from V and 1 base from J, the junction contained 5 bases not matched to a gene. Germline values: CDR1 SGHAT, CDR2 FQNNGV. CDR3 region: CASSLADRGINYGYTF. The DNA for the CDR3 is TGTGCCAGCAGCTTAGCAGACAGGGGAATTAACTATGGCTACACCTTC.

The chain carries TRBV11-1 and TRBJ2-7; D is unclear. Trimming stripped 2 bases from V and 7 bases from J, with 12 bases between. CDR1 SGHAT and CDR2 FQDESV come from the germline V gene (reference sequence). This CDR3 comprises 13 residues. The CDR3 coding sequence is TGTGCCAGCAGCTTACAAGTCGCTCCGGAGCAGTACTTC. It encodes CASSLQVAPEQYF. Using reference TRBV11-1 and TRBJ2-7 for the parts outside the CDR3, the full variable domain is EAEVAQSPRYKITEKSQAVAFWCDPISGHATLYWYRQILGQGPELLVQFQDESVVDDSQLPKDRFSAERLKGVDSTLKIQPAELGDSAMYLCASSLQVAPEQYFGPGTRLTVT.

A word on this clone: The junction does not match germline at one end; this may be a read error. The CDR3 coding sequence is TGCAGTGCTAGAGATGGAGCAGGGGGCATCTTC. The encoded protein is CSARDGAGGIF. This chain uses TRBV20-1 with TRBJ1-2, with TRBD1 identical over 8 bases. The CDR3 spans 11 residues. In germline, CDR1 is DFQATT, CDR2 SNEGSKA (reference sequence).

This chain connects TRBV3-1 (or the pseudogene TRBV3-2) to TRBJ1-3, with unresolved D. V was shortened by 4 bases and J by 0 bases, with 13 bases between the two germline ends. Germline V gene data show CDR1 as LGHDT and CDR2 as YNNKEL (reference sequence). The CDR3 totals 16 residues. Here the CDR3 reads CASSRPYATSGNTIYF. The CDR3 DNA reads TGTGCCAGCAGCCGGCCTTACGCTACCTCTGGAAACACCATATATTTT.

The chain couples TRBV30 to TRBJ2-1, with TRBD2 matching over 8 bases. Germline assignment: CDR1 GTSNPN and CDR2 SVGIG (reference sequence). The CDR3 runs to 16 residues. V lost 0 bases to trimming and J lost 1 base; unmatched junction nucleotides: 5. The DNA for the CDR3 is TGTGCCTGGAGTGTTTGGGTAGCGGGATCCTACAATGAGCAGTTCTTC. Residues: CAWSVWVAGSYNEQFF.

The CDR3 DNA is TGTGCCAGCAGCTTGCCGGGACAGGGGGGTGGCTACACCTTC. Its protein product is CASSLPGQGGGYTF. The rearrangement links TRBV7-9 to TRBJ1-2, with TRBD1 matching 11 bases. The CDR3 consists of 14 residues. Losses at the gene ends were 3 bases for V and 7 bases for J; bases not matched to a gene: 4. The germline CDR1 and CDR2 sequences are SEHNR and FQNEAQ (reference sequence).

The rearrangement uses TRBV11-3 and TRBJ1-2; D is undetermined. With 0 bases removed from V and 8 bases from J, the gap between germline ends came to 10 bases. Germline CDR1 and CDR2: SGHNT and YENEEA. The CDR3 consists of 13 residues. For the CDR3, the DNA is TGTGCCAGCAGCTTAGAAGGGTTCGGAGGCTACACCTTC. Amino acids: CASSLEGFGGYTF.

The chain links TRBV12-5 to TRBJ1-5; D unclear. The CDR3 totals 21 residues. Germline values: CDR1 LGHNT, CDR2 FRNRAP. V lost 1 base, J lost 1 base, and 26 bases lay in between. The CDR3 bases are TGTGCTAGTGGTTTGGCCCCGTCCCGGGAGGGAGGGATATGGAGCAATCAGCCCCAGCATTTT. Protein product: CASGLAPSREGGIWSNQPQHF.

This clone was detected a few times. The J gene is TRBJ1-1, the V gene TRBV6-5; D remains ambiguous. Germline CDR1 reads MNHEY; CDR2 reads SVGAGI. This CDR3 has 16 amino acids. Trimming removed 2 bases from V and 0 bases from J, with 13 bases in between. The CDR3 reads CASSYDGGIMNTEAFF. The CDR3, as DNA: TGTGCCAGCAGTTACGATGGCGGAATTATGAACACTGAAGCTTTCTTT.

This chain joins TRBV6-5 and TRBJ1-3; 7 nucleotides line up with TRBD1. CDR3 length: 15 residues. V shed 6 bases, J shed 0 bases, and the junction held 5 bases outside the gene matches. The germline CDR1 and CDR2 sequences are MNHEY and SVGAGI. Written as DNA, the CDR3 is TGTGCCAGCAGCGCGGGACAGATCTCTGGAAACACCATATATTTT. Protein product: CASSAGQISGNTIYF.

The chain couples TRBV7-9 to TRBJ1-5, with a weak D call TRBD1 (5 bases). The CDR3 loop spans 15 amino acids. Trimming removed 5 bases from V and 9 bases from J, with 20 bases in between. The V gene's germline CDR1 is SEHNR and CDR2 FQNEAQ (reference sequence). The CDR3 DNA reads as TGTGCCAGCAGCCTGACGGACACCGGGGAAGGGCCCCAGCATTTT. Its translation: CASSLTDTGEGPQHF.

The V and J genes are TRBV3-1 (or the pseudogene TRBV3-2) and TRBJ1-5; D gene uncertain. The CDR3 loop spans 12 amino acids. Germline CDR1 and CDR2: LGHDT and YNNKEL (reference sequence). V lost 8 bases, J lost 0 bases, and 5 bases lay in between. The CDR3, as DNA: TGTGCCAGCGGATTTAGCAATCAGCCCCAGCATTTT. This gives the protein CASGFSNQPQHF.

The CDR3 loop is CASSFFGGETQYF. The DNA for the CDR3 is TGTGCCAGCAGTTTTTTCGGTGGAGAGACCCAGTACTTC. This rearrangement joins TRBV28 to TRBJ2-5, with no clear D. Looked up from germline, CDR1 is MDHEN and CDR2 is SYDVKM. There are 13 residues in the CDR3. The V and J ends lost 3 bases and 4 bases respectively, with 9 bases between them.

This clone has only a few counts. This sequence joins TRBV10-1 and TRBJ1-5; 9 bases map to TRBD1. The CDR3 contains 15 residues. Germline V gene sequence: CDR1 WNHNN, CDR2 SYGVQD (reference sequence). The trim removed 4 bases at V and 5 bases at J, leaving 6 bases unmatched. The chain's CDR3 is CASSGDTGGYQPQHF. CDR3 bases: TGCGCCAGCAGTGGGGATACAGGGGGCTATCAGCCCCAGCATTTT.

V is TRBV6-1 and J is TRBJ2-7; the match to TRBD2 covers 10 bases. The CDR3 consists of 16 residues. Germline V gene lookup returns CDR1 MNHNS and CDR2 SASEGT. V trimming: 2 bases; J trimming: 2 bases; junction bases outside the gene matches: 6. CDR3 nucleotide sequence: TGTGCCAGCAGTGAATCGTGGCTAGCGGGAGCCTACGAGCAGTACTTC. It specifies CASSESWLAGAYEQYF.

This clone was counted a few times. V gene TRBV5-8 combines with J gene TRBJ2-3, with D possibly matching TRBD2 (6 bases). Deletions cut 4 bases from V and 2 bases from J, with 14 bases between. The CDR3 runs to 15 residues. Germline-derived CDR1 and CDR2 are SGHTS and YDEGEE. In DNA form, the CDR3 reads TGTGCCAGCAGCCCGATTGGAGGGGCCACAGATACGCAGTATTTT. Translated, it gives CASSPIGGATDTQYF.

The rearrangement uses TRBV7-9 and TRBJ1-3; D remains ambiguous. The CDR3 runs 17 residues. Trimming shortened V by 1 base and J by 0 bases, and 13 bases separated the two germline ends. Germline CDR1 and CDR2: SEHNR and FQNEAQ (reference sequence). CDR3 sequence reads: CASSLDPYKSSGNTIYF. CDR3 sequence (DNA): TGTGCCAGCAGCTTAGACCCCTACAAGAGCTCTGGAAACACCATATATTTT.

This chain joins TRBV11-2 and TRBJ2-7; no reliable D call. Trimming shortened V by 3 bases and J by 0 bases, and 6 bases separated the two germline ends. The CDR3 runs 13 residues. CDR1 is SGHAT and CDR2 is FQNNGV in the germline V gene. CDR3 in DNA: TGTGCCAGCAGCTTCGGAGTCTCCTACGAGCAGTACTTC. Residues: CASSFGVSYEQYF.